These 4 T cell receptor beta chains came from one sample sequenced in a study of blood T cells in healthy people across ages. It was with a sample-barcoded 5' primer and a J-beta primer mix that a second PCR of about 6 to 12 cycles was run. MiXCR was run by TCRdb on the 5' RACE reads, yielding one entry per CDR3 protein. The sample lists 550,000 to 750,000 distinct CDR3 sequences, 20% to 25% seen once, with roughly 3.7% in the top ten. The sample comprised blood. The receptor source for this set is a man in his 70s in good health.

This clonotype was recorded once. The CDR3, as DNA: TGCAGTGCTGGCGGGACAGGGGGCAACACTGAAGCTTTCTTT. This gives the protein CSAGGTGGNTEAFF. The chain combines TRBV20-1 with TRBJ1-1; 12 nucleotides align to TRBD1. CDR3 length: 14 amino acids. CDR1 is DFQATT, CDR2 SNEGSKA, per germline (reference sequence). Germline trimming cut 5 bases from V and 2 bases from J; bases unmatched to any gene: 3.

The rearrangement joins TRBV28 to TRBJ2-7; 7 bases map to TRBD1. From germline, CDR1 is MDHEN and CDR2 SYDVKM. CDR3 size: 12 residues. The trim removed 7 bases at V and 3 bases at J, leaving 3 bases unmatched. CDR3 nucleotide sequence: TGTGCCAGCACCCAGGGGGTCTACGAGCAGTACTTC. This translates into CASTQGVYEQYF.

The rearrangement links TRBV7-8 to TRBJ2-5; 7 nucleotides align to TRBD2. Per the germline V gene, CDR1 is SGHVS and CDR2 is FQNEAQ. The CDR3 consists of 13 residues. V lost 11 bases and J lost 4; bases outside the gene matches: 10. The CDR3 nucleotides are TGTGCCGGGTCGGCGGGAGAGGGAGAGACCCAGTACTTC. Its protein product is CAGSAGEGETQYF.

The V gene is TRBV20-1, the J gene TRBJ2-4; either TRBD1 or TRBD2 may supply D (5 bases each). In germline, CDR1 is DFQATT, CDR2 SNEGSKA (reference sequence). V lost 1 base and J 6 bases, leaving 10 bases between the germline ends. This CDR3 has 13 amino acids. The CDR3 DNA reads TGCAGTGCTAGAGCCGGGACCCCAAACATTCAGTACTTC. Protein sequence: CSARAGTPNIQYF.